The 31 T cell receptor beta chains in this list originate from one sample, sequenced in a study of T cells after yellow fever vaccination. TCRdb reanalysed the 5' RACE reads using MiXCR and keeps one entry per CDR3 protein. Here the sample spans approximately 330,000 distinct CDR3 sequences, under 15% being singletons. Source: CD4+ T cells sorted from PBMCs, taken 15 days after the yellow fever booster vaccination. Receptors were obtained from a young man who received the YFV17D yellow fever vaccine.

V gene TRBV5-1 combines with J gene TRBJ2-2; TRBD1 matches at 8 bases. J lost 6 bases, V lost 2 bases, and 6 bases had no gene match. CDR1 is SGHRS and CDR2 is YFSETQ in the germline V gene. The CDR3 sequence is 15 residues long. CDR3 in DNA: TGCGCCAGCAGCTTCGGAGGACAGGGCCCCGGGGAGCTGTTTTTT. This sequence encodes CASSFGGQGPGELFF.

In its sample, this clonotype was seen a few times. The V and J genes are TRBV7-3 and TRBJ2-1, with D perhaps TRBD1 (6 bases). Germline CDR1 and CDR2: SGHTA and FQGTGA. The length of the CDR3 is 15 residues. V shed 5 bases and J shed 4 bases, with 15 bases lying between them. The CDR3 reads CASSPGQFSYNEQFF. CDR3 in DNA: TGTGCCAGCAGCCCCGGACAGTTTAGTTACAATGAGCAGTTCTTC.

At least ten counts were recorded for this clonotype. The chain combines TRBV7-2 with TRBJ2-2; D gene unclear. V was trimmed by 5 bases and J by 6 bases, leaving 13 bases between them. Germline CDR1 SGHTA, CDR2 FQGNSA. The CDR3 is 14 residues long. The DNA for the CDR3 is TGTGCCAGCAGCGGAAAGCATGGGGCCGGGGAGCTGTTTTTT. Its protein product is CASSGKHGAGELFF.

The chain couples TRBV12-3 or TRBV12-4 to TRBJ2-1; possibly TRBD2 for D (5 bases). Trimming left V 7 bases short and J 9 bases short, with 22 bases between. The length of the CDR3 is 15 residues. In nucleotides, the CDR3 is TGTGCCAGCACCGGCCGGGATGTGGCTACATCTGAGCAGTTCTTC. Its protein product is CASTGRDVATSEQFF.

Only a few counts were recorded for this clonotype. The CDR3 DNA reads TGTGCCAGCAGCCGCCCAGGGGCCTCAGGAAACACCATATATTTT. This codes for CASSRPGASGNTIYF. The rearrangement links TRBV3-1 to TRBJ1-3; a weak D match, TRBD1 (6 bases). The CDR3 totals 15 residues. Trimming removed 4 bases at V and 4 bases at J, with 14 bases between. Germline CDR1 and CDR2: LGHDT and YNNKEL (reference sequence).

There are a few counts of this clonotype. V is TRBV7-7 and J is TRBJ2-5; 9 nucleotides line up with TRBD2. Germline V CDR1 and CDR2: SSHAT, FNYEAQ (reference sequence). The J segment lost 2 bases and the V segment lost 5 bases, leaving 6 bases of the junction unmatched. The CDR3 totals 15 residues. CDR3 sequence: CASSPAGGAQETQYF. For the CDR3, the DNA is TGTGCCAGCAGCCCAGCGGGGGGTGCGCAAGAGACCCAGTACTTC.

This clonotype qualifies as medium-sized. This sequence joins TRBV4-2 and TRBJ2-6; 11 nucleotides align to TRBD2. Germline V CDR1 and CDR2: LGHNA, YNFKEQ. The CDR3 sequence is 17 residues long. J was trimmed by 0 bases and V by 5 bases; bases with no gene match: 3. The CDR3 spells CASSSSGGASGANVLTF. CDR3 DNA: TGTGCCAGCAGCAGTAGCGGGGGGGCCTCTGGGGCCAACGTCCTGACTTTC.

This sequence joins TRBV24-1 and TRBJ1-1; 8 bases agree with TRBD1. Germline V gives CDR1 KGHDR, CDR2 SFDVKD. Losses at the gene ends were 3 bases for V and 6 bases for J; bases not matched to a gene: 14. The CDR3 is 17 amino acids. The CDR3 region is CATSDGKRQGAKAEAFF. DNA of the CDR3: TGTGCCACCAGTGATGGCAAGCGGCAGGGGGCGAAGGCTGAAGCTTTCTTT.

In its sample, this clonotype was seen a few times. The CDR3 DNA sequence: TGTGCCAGCAGCTTAGGGGAAGGCTCCTATAATTCACCCCTCCACTTT. It translates to CASSLGEGSYNSPLHF. The J gene is TRBJ1-6, the V gene TRBV7-2; D is uncertain. Germline V lookup: CDR1 SGHTA, CDR2 FQGNSA. The ends were cut back, 1 base at V and 0 bases at J, with 7 bases in the middle. The CDR3 spans 16 residues.

This chain uses TRBV20-1 with TRBJ2-1, with D possibly matching TRBD1 (6 bases). Trimming left V 1 base short and J 4 bases short, with 14 bases between. This CDR3 region has 15 residues. CDR1 DFQATT and CDR2 SNEGSKA come from the germline V gene (reference sequence). The DNA for the CDR3 is TGCAGTGCTAGAGGGCAGGCAGGGGCGTACAATGAGCAGTTCTTC. As protein: CSARGQAGAYNEQFF.

This clonotype was detected ten times or more. J is TRBJ2-5 and V is TRBV7-9; weak D call: TRBD2 (5 bases). Germline V CDR1 and CDR2: SEHNR, FQNEAQ (reference sequence). The length of the CDR3 is 14 residues. V dropped 5 bases and J dropped 4 bases, with 14 bases sitting between them. This CDR3 is CASSPSSGSETQYF. DNA of the CDR3: TGTGCCAGCAGCCCCTCGTCGGGATCAGAGACCCAGTACTTC. The full variable domain, in which reference TRBV7-9 and TRBJ2-5 provide the parts outside the CDR3, is DTGVSQNPRHKITKRGQNVTFRCDPISEHNRLYWYRQTLGQGPEFLTYFQNEAQLEKSRLLSDRFSAERPKGSFSTLEIQRTEQGDSAMYLCASSPSSGSETQYFGPGTRLLVL.

The chain has TRBV28 and TRBJ1-1; D is undetermined. Per germline, CDR1 MDHEN and CDR2 SYDVKM. Trimming shortened V by 2 bases and J by 10 bases, and 8 bases separated the two germline ends. CDR3 length: 11 amino acids. CDR3 region: CASSLGLGAFF. The DNA of the CDR3 is TGTGCCAGCAGTTTAGGACTGGGAGCTTTCTTT.

The rearrangement links TRBV4-2 to TRBJ1-5; D call uncertain. Deletions cut 1 base from V and 0 bases from J, with 7 bases between. This CDR3 is 15 amino acids long. CDR1 LGHNA and CDR2 YNFKEQ come from the germline V gene. The chain's CDR3 is CASSQVEASNQPQHF. The CDR3 region has the DNA TGTGCCAGCAGCCAAGTCGAGGCTAGCAATCAGCCCCAGCATTTT.

The chain couples TRBV7-2 to TRBJ2-2; TRBD2 matches 7 bases. This CDR3 region has 14 residues. The germline gives CDR1 SGHTA, CDR2 FQGNSA. V lost 5 bases, J lost 5 bases, and 5 bases stayed unmatched. The chain's CDR3 is CASSPRSGTGELFF. The CDR3, as DNA: TGTGCCAGCAGCCCCCGTAGCGGGACCGGGGAGCTGTTTTTT.

About this clonotype itself: This clone may be a read error of a much larger clone one base away. The CDR3 spells CASRLDRAGANVLTF. The DNA for the CDR3 is TGTGCCAGCAGGCTTGACAGGGCTGGGGCCAACGTCCTGACTTTC. This chain joins TRBV27 and TRBJ2-6, with 7 bases matching TRBD1. This CDR3 is built from 15 residues. Germline CDR1 reads MNHEY; CDR2 reads SMNVEV (reference sequence). J was trimmed by 2 bases and V by 6 bases; bases with no gene match: 4.

This clonotype was detected only a few times. CDR3 coding DNA: TGTGCCAGCTCCCAGGGGTCCCAAGATACGCAGTATTTT. Translating it yields CASSQGSQDTQYF. The V gene is TRBV18, the J gene TRBJ2-3; D is perhaps TRBD1 (6 bases). There are 13 residues in the CDR3. Germline CDR1 KGHSH, CDR2 LQKENI. Trimming shortened V by 6 bases and J by 5 bases, and 12 bases separated the two germline ends. The variable domain in full, with the rest retrieved from reference TRBV18 and TRBJ2-3, is NAGVMQNPRHLVRRRGQEARLRCSPMKGHSHVYWYRQLPEEGLKFMVYLQKENIIDESGMPKERFSAEFPKEGPSILRIQQVVRGDSAAYFCASSQGSQDTQYFGPGTRLTVL.

In this sample, this clonotype turned up a few times. The chain employs TRBV11-3 and TRBJ1-1; tentative D call: TRBD1 (6 bases). The CDR3 covers 15 residues. CDR1 and CDR2 (germline): SGHNT, YENEEA. V was trimmed by 5 bases and J by 1 base, leaving 14 bases between them. CDR3 nucleotides: TGTGCCAGCAGCGCCCAGACAGGAGAGAACACTGAAGCTTTCTTT. This sequence encodes CASSAQTGENTEAFF.

This clonotype was seen more than once but under ten times. The genes are TRBV5-1 and TRBJ2-5; 7 bases match TRBD1. After removal of 0 bases from V and 5 bases from J, the junction contained 4 bases not matched to a gene. Germline V gene data show CDR1 as SGHRS and CDR2 as YFSETQ. The CDR3 is made up of 14 amino acids. CDR3 protein: CASSLGQGFETQYF. For the CDR3, the DNA is TGCGCCAGCAGCTTGGGACAGGGTTTCGAGACCCAGTACTTC. Complete variable domain (other parts from reference TRBV5-1 and TRBJ2-5): KAGVTQTPRYLIKTRGQQVTLSCSPISGHRSVSWYQQTPGQGLQFLFEYFSETQRNKGNFPGRFSGRQFSNSRSEMNVSTLELGDSALYLCASSLGQGFETQYFGPGTRLLVL.

The sample holds a few counts of this clonotype. J is TRBJ1-6 and V is TRBV11-3; D perhaps matches TRBD1 (5 bases). The germline CDR1 and CDR2 sequences are SGHNT and YENEEA. The CDR3 is 15 residues long. V shed 3 bases and J shed 7 bases, with 13 bases lying between them. CDR3 amino acids: CASSLGDGFNSPLHF. The CDR3 bases are TGTGCCAGCAGCTTGGGGGACGGTTTCAATTCACCCCTCCACTTT.

The rearrangement joins TRBV11-2 to TRBJ2-3, with 16 nucleotides matching TRBD2. This CDR3 is 17 amino acids long. Looked up from germline, CDR1 is SGHAT and CDR2 is FQNNGV. Trimming cost V 5 bases and J 2 bases; bases outside gene matches: 4. CDR3 in DNA: TGTGCCAGCAGCGGAGGGACTAGCGGGGGGGTCACAGATACGCAGTATTTT. Protein product: CASSGGTSGGVTDTQYF.

The chain uses TRBV7-2 and TRBJ1-1; the D gene is possibly TRBD1 (5 bases). Germline CDR1 reads SGHTA; CDR2 reads FQGNSA. V lost 4 bases, J lost 0 bases, and 9 bases lay in between. This CDR3 is 14 amino acids long. CDR3 amino acids: CASSWGPVNTEAFF. The CDR3 nucleotides read TGTGCCAGCAGCTGGGGACCAGTGAACACTGAAGCTTTCTTT.

This sequence joins TRBV6-5 and TRBJ2-2; 9 bases are a match to TRBD1. V lost 6 bases, J lost 7 bases, and 6 bases stayed unmatched. CDR3 size: 14 residues. Germline V lookup: CDR1 MNHEY, CDR2 SVGAGI. Here the CDR3 reads CASRVGQGNGELFF. In DNA, the CDR3 is TGTGCCAGCAGAGTGGGACAGGGAAACGGGGAGCTGTTTTTT.

This clonotype was observed a handful of times. The rearrangement links TRBV5-1 to TRBJ2-5; the D gene could be TRBD1 or TRBD2 (5 bases each). V was cut by 2 bases and J by 5 bases, with 10 bases left in between. CDR3 length: 13 amino acids. The germline V gene encodes CDR1 SGHRS and CDR2 YFSETQ. The CDR3 DNA reads as TGCGCCAGCAGCTTCGGGGCCGCGGAGACCCAGTACTTC. It codes for CASSFGAAETQYF.

This clonotype was detected a few times. The DNA for the CDR3 is TGTGCCAGCAGCCAAGACCGACCGAATGAGGGGTCACCCCTCCACTTT. This translates into CASSQDRPNEGSPLHF. V and J are TRBV4-2 and TRBJ1-6; D perhaps matches TRBD1 (5 bases). The CDR3 has 16 residues. CDR1 and CDR2 from the germline V gene are LGHNA and YNFKEQ. V gave up 0 bases and J gave up 10 bases, with 16 bases separating them.

The chain couples TRBV27 to TRBJ2-6; tentative D call: TRBD2 (7 bases). The CDR3 is made up of 16 amino acids. Germline-derived CDR1 and CDR2 are MNHEY and SMNVEV (reference sequence). V lost 5 bases and J lost 0, with 11 bases in between. The DNA of the CDR3 is TGTGCCAGCAGTGGCGGGGGCTTCTCTGGGGCCAACGTCCTGACTTTC. Protein product: CASSGGGFSGANVLTF. The variable domain in full, completed from reference TRBV27 and TRBJ2-6, reads EAQVTQNPRYLITVTGKKLTVTCSQNMNHEYMSWYRQDPGLGLRQIYYSMNVEVTDKGDVPEGYKVSRKEKRNFPLILESPSPNQTSLYFCASSGGGFSGANVLTFGAGSRLTVL.

This clonotype occurred a few times. The rearrangement joins TRBV29-1 to TRBJ2-7, with 8 nucleotides matching TRBD1. After removal of 7 bases from V and 3 bases from J, the junction contained 5 bases not matched to a gene. Germline V gives CDR1 SQVTM, CDR2 ANQGSEA. The CDR3 is 12 residues long. CDR3 in DNA: TGCAGCGCCCGGACAGGGAACTACGAGCAGTACTTC. It specifies CSARTGNYEQYF.

This rearrangement joins TRBV6-6 to TRBJ2-7, with 8 bases lining up with TRBD1. The ends lost 2 bases at V and 4 bases at J; junction bases unmatched: 10. This CDR3 comprises 16 residues. The germline gives CDR1 MNHNY, CDR2 SVGAGI (reference sequence). CDR3 sequence reads: CASSYRGQGGSYEQYV. The CDR3 DNA reads as TGTGCCAGCAGTTACCGAGGACAGGGTGGCTCTTACGAGCAGTACGTC.

Worth noting for this clonotype: No conserved phenylalanine or tryptophan ends this CDR3, so it is likely a read error. V usage is TRBV5-1 and J usage is TRBJ2-3; no clear D gene. V was pared by 0 bases and J by 0 bases, with 14 bases between. This CDR3 contains 17 residues. Germline V gene sequence: CDR1 SGHRS, CDR2 YFSETQ. Here the CDR3 DNA reads TGCGCCAGCAGCTTGGTTAGTGCCGCAGGTAGCACAGATACGCAGTATTAT. Encoded protein: CASSLVSAAGSTDTQYY.

This clonotype was detected only a few times. J is TRBJ1-4 and V is TRBV5-1, with D tentatively TRBD1 (6 bases). From germline, CDR1 is SGHRS and CDR2 YFSETQ. The CDR3 covers 13 residues. Trimming pared 3 bases from V and 8 bases from J, leaving 11 bases between. DNA of the CDR3: TGCGCCAGCAGCTGGGACACGGGAGAAAAACTGTTTTTT. Amino acid sequence: CASSWDTGEKLFF.

In its sample, this clonotype was seen a few times. V gene TRBV7-2 combines with J gene TRBJ1-1; D perhaps matches TRBD1 (5 bases). The V end was cut by 3 bases, the J end by 4 bases, with 9 bases between. Germline CDR1 is SGHTA and CDR2 is FQGNSA. CDR3 length: 13 amino acids. CDR3 region: CASSFAGTTEAFF. CDR3 nucleotides: TGTGCCAGCAGCTTCGCAGGGACCACTGAAGCTTTCTTT.

This clonotype was seen a few times. In nucleotides, the CDR3 is TGTGCCAGCTCAAGACAGGAGAGCTCCTATAATTCACCCCTCCACTTT. Translating it yields CASSRQESSYNSPLHF. The chain is built from TRBV18 and TRBJ1-6; D is perhaps TRBD1 (6 bases). Looked up from germline, CDR1 is KGHSH and CDR2 is LQKENI. This CDR3 region has 16 residues. V was trimmed by 5 bases and J by 0 bases, leaving 11 bases between them.